Sequencing of this T cell receptor beta chain was carried out in a study of T cells in tuberculosis. Notes on the study in general: Smaller distances to GMM-specific TCRs suggested their expansion in active tuberculosis.

With respect to this clone: Its antigen remains unknown.

The repertoire was sequenced with immunoSEQ multiplex PCR; TCRdb's copy has only in-frame clones and lacks some. The sample lists 30,000 or so clones; 92% were seen once. Time point described: new active TB diagnosis, blood taken before or within 7 days of starting treatment. Active tuberculosis patients were new diagnoses, HIV-seronegative, South African, and aged 18 years or older. Trimming at V came to 1 base and at J to 7 bases, leaving 9 bases not matched to a gene. In germline, CDR1 is MNHNS, CDR2 SASEGT. This CDR3 is 15 amino acids long. The V gene is TRBV6-1, the J gene TRBJ1-2; 7 nucleotides line up with TRBD1. The TCR sequence derives from an adult with tuberculosis. Some clones in this sample may be carry-over from other donors' samples. Sequences were derived from PBMCs, sampled at tuberculosis diagnosis. DNA of the CDR3: TGTGCCAGCAGTGAAGAGGGGGCAGGATTACCTGGCTACACCTTC. It translates to CASSEEGAGLPGYTF.